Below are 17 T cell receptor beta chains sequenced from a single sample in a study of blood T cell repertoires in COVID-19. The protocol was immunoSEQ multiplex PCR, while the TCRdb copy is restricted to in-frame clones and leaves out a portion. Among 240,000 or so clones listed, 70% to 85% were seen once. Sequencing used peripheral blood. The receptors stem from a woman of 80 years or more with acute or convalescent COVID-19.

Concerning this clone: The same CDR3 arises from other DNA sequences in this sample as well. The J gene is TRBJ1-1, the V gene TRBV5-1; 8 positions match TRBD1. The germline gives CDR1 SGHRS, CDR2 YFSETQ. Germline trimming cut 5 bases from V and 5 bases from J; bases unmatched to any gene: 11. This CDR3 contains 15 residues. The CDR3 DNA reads TGCGCCAGCAGTTTAGATGGACAGGGAGGGACTGAAGCTTTCTTT. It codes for CASSLDGQGGTEAFF.

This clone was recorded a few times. In DNA, the CDR3 is TGTGCCAGCAGCTACCGGGACAGGGGCTCTGGGGCCAACGTCCTGACTTTC. Protein product: CASSYRDRGSGANVLTF. The V call is TRBV5-5, the J call TRBJ2-6; 10 nucleotides match TRBD1. Trimming took 3 bases from V and 0 from J; bases not matched to a gene: 3. This CDR3 region has 17 residues. The V gene's germline CDR1 is SGHKS and CDR2 YYEKEE (reference sequence).

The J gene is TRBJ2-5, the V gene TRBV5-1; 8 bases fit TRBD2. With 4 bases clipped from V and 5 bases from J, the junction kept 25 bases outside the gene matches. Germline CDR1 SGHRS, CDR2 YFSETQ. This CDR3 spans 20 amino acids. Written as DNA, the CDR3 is TGCGCCAGCAGCCTATCCGGGACTAGGGGCCCGGTGGGACCTTCGGAGACCCAGTACTTC. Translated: CASSLSGTRGPVGPSETQYF.

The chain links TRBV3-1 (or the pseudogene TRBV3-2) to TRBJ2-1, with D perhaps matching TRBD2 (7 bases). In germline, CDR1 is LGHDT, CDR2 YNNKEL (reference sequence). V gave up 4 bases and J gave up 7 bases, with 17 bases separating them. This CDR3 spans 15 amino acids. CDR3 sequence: CASSRWAGAGNEQFF. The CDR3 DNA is TGTGCCAGCAGCCGCTGGGCGGGGGCGGGGAATGAGCAGTTCTTC.

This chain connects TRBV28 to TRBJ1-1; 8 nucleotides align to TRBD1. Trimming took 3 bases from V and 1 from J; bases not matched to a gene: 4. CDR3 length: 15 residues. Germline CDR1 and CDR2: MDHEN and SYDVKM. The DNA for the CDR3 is TGTGCCAGCAGTTTGTTCGGGACAGGGAACACTGAAGCTTTCTTT. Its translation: CASSLFGTGNTEAFF.

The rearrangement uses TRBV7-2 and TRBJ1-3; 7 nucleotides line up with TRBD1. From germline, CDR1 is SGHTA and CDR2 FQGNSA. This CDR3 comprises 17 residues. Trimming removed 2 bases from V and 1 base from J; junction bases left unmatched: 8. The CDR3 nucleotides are TGTGCCAGCAGCTTACGGGGCGGCAGGGGGTCTGGAAACACCATATATTTT. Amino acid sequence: CASSLRGGRGSGNTIYF.

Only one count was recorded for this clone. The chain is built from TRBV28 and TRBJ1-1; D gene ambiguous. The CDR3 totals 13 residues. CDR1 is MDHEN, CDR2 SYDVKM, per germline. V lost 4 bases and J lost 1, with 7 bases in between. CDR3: CASSWPQNTEAFF. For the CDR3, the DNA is TGTGCCAGCAGTTGGCCCCAGAACACTGAAGCTTTCTTT. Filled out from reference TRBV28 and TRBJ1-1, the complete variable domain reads DVKVTQSSRYLVKRTGEKVFLECVQDMDHENMFWYRQDPGLGLRLIYFSYDVKMKEKGDIPEGYSVSREKKERFSLILESASTNQTSMYLCASSWPQNTEAFFGQGTRLTVV.

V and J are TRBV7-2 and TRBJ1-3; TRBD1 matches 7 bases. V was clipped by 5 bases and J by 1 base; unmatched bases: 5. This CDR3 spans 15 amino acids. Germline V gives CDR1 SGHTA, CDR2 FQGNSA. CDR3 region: CASSAKQGSGNTIYF. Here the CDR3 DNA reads TGTGCCAGCAGCGCCAAACAGGGGTCTGGAAACACCATATATTTT. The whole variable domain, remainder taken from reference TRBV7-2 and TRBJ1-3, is GAGVSQSPSNKVTEKGKDVELRCDPISGHTALYWYRQSLGQGLEFLIYFQGNSAPDKSGLPSDRFSAERTGGSVSTLTIQRTQQEDSAVYLCASSAKQGSGNTIYFGEGSWLTVV.

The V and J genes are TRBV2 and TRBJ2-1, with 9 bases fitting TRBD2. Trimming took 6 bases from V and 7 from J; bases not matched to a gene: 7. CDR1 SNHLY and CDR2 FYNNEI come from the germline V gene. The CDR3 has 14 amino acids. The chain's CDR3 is CASSEVAGGNEQFF. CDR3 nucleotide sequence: TGTGCCAGCAGCGAGGTGGCGGGGGGGAATGAGCAGTTCTTC.

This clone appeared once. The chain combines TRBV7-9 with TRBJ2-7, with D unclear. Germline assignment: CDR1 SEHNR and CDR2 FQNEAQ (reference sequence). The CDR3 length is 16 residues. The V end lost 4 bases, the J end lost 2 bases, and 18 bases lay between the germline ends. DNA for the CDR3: TGTGCCAGCAGCTACGGCCTCGCGACACATCCCTACGAGCAGTACTTC. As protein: CASSYGLATHPYEQYF.

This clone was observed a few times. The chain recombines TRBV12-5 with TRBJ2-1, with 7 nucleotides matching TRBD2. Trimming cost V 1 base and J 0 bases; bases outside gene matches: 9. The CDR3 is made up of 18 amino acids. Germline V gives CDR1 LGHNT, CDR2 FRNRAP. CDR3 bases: TGTGCTAGTGGTTTGGACCCTGGGGGGGTGAGCTCCTACAATGAGCAGTTCTTC. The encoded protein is CASGLDPGGVSSYNEQFF.

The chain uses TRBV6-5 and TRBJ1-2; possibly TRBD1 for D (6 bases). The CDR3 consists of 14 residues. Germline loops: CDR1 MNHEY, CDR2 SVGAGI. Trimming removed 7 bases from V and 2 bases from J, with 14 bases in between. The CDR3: CASTSLQGNYGYTF. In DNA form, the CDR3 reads TGTGCCAGCACATCATTACAGGGCAACTATGGCTACACCTTC.

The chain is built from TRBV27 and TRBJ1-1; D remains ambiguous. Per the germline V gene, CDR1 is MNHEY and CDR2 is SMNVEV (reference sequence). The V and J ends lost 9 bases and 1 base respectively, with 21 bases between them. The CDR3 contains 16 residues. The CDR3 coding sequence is TGTGCCAGTTCGCGGGAGGGCAGCTTCACGAACACTGAAGCTTTCTTT. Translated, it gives CASSREGSFTNTEAFF.

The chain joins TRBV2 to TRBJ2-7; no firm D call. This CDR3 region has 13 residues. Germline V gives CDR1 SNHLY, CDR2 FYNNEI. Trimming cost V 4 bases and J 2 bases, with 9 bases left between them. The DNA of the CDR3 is TGTGCCAGCAGTGGGCAGGCGCCCTACGAGCAGTACTTC. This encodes CASSGQAPYEQYF.

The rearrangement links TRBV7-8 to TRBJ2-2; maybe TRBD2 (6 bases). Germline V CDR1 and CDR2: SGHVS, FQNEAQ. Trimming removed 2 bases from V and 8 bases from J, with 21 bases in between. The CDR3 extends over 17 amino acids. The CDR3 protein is CASSLRPGRTSLGELFF. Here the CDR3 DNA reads TGTGCCAGCAGCTTACGGCCAGGGAGGACTTCATTGGGGGAGCTGTTTTTT. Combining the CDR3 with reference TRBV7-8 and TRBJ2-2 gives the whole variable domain GAGVSQSPRYKVAKRGQDVALRCDPISGHVSLFWYQQALGQGPEFLTYFQNEAQLDKSGLPSDRFFAERPEGSVSTLKIQRTQQEDSAVYLCASSLRPGRTSLGELFFGEGSRLTVL.

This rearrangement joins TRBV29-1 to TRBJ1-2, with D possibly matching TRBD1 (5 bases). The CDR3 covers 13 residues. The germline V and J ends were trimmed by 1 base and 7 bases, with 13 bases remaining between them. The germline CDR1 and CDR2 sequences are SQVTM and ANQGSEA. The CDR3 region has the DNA TGCAGCGTTGAAGCGGCGTCCGGGGGTGGCTACACCTTC. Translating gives CSVEAASGGGYTF.

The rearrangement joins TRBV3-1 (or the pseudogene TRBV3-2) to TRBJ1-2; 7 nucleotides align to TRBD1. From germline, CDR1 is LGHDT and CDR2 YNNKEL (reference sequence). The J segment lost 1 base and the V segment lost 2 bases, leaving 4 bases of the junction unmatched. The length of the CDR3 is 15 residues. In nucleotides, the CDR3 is TGTGCCAGCAGCCAATCGGACAGGCTTAACTATGGCTACACCTTC. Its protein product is CASSQSDRLNYGYTF.